This TCR beta chain was sequenced in a study of T cells in Graves' hyperthyroidism and ophthalmopathy. The CDR3 is made up of 16 amino acids. With V trimmed by 6 bases and J by 2 bases, 10 bases remained unmatched. CDR1 MGHDK and CDR2 SYGVNS come from the germline V gene. This clonotype was counted only a few times. TCR beta CDR3 sequences were amplified from RNA transcripts. The study used the HTBI primer set for a first-round RT-PCR of the TCR CDR3. Each CDR3 protein gets one entry after TCRdb re-called the multiplex PCR reads with MiXCR. The table has 250,000 to 300,000 distinct CDR3 sequences, approximately 15% seen once; the top ten hold around 8%. Across 18 months, stable Graves' hyperthyroidism was marked by no progression to ophthalmopathy. 10 ml of fresh peripheral blood supplied the PBMCs.

The sequenced sample was blood. This receptor was obtained from a woman aged 40-49 years with Graves' hyperthyroidism. This chain connects TRBV25-1 to TRBJ2-7, with TRBD2 matching over 10 bases. The CDR3 DNA reads as TGTGCCAGCAGGGTACTAGCGGGAACGGAAGCCTACGAGCAGTACTTC. It encodes CASRVLAGTEAYEQYF.